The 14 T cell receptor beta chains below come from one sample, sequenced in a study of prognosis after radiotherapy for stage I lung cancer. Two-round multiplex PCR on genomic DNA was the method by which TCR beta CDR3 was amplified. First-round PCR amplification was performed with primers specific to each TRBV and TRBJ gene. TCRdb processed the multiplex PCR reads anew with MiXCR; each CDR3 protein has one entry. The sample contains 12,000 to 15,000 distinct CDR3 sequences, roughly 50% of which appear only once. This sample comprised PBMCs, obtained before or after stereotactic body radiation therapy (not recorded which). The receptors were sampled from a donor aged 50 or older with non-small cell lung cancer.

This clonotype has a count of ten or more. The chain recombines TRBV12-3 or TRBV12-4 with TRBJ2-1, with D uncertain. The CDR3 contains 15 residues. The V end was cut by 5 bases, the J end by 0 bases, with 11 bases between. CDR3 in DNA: TGTGCCAGCAGTAAGGAGTTCCGCTCCTACAATGAGCAGTTCTTC. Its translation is CASSKEFRSYNEQFF.

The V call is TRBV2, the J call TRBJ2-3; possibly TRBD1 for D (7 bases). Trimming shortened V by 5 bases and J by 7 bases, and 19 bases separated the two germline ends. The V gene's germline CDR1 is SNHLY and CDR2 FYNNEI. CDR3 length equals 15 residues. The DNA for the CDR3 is TGTGCCAGCAGTCTTACTAGCAGGGGGGCAAATACGCAGTATTTT. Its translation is CASSLTSRGANTQYF.

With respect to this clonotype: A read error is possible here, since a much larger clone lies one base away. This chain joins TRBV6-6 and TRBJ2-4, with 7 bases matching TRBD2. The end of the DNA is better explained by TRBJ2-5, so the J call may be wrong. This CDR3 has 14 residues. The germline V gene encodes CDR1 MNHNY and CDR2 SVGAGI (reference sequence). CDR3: CASSYSGGERTQYF. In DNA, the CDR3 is TGTGCCAGCAGTTACTCGGGAGGGGAGAGGACCCAGTACTTC.

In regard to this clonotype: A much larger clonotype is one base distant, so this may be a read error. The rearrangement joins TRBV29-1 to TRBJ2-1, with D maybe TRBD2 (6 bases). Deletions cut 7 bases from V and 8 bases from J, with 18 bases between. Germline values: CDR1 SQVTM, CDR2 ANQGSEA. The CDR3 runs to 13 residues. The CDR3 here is CSAGTPWSYEQFF. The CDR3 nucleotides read TGCAGCGCCGGGACTCCGTGGAGTTATGAGCAGTTCTTC.

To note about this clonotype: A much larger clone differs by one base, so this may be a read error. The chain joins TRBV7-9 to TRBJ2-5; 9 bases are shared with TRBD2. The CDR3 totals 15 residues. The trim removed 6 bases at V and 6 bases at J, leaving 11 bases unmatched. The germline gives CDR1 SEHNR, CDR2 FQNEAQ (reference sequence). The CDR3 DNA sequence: TGTGCCAGCAGAGTAGCAGGAGCGGGGGGAAAGACCCAGTACTTC. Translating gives CASRVAGAGGKTQYF.

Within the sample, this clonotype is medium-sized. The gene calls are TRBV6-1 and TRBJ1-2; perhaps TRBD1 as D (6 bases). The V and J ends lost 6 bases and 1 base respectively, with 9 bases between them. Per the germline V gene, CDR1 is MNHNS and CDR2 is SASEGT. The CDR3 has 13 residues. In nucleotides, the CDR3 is TGTGCCAGCAGCCACAGGGTTAACTATGGCTACACCTTC. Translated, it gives CASSHRVNYGYTF.

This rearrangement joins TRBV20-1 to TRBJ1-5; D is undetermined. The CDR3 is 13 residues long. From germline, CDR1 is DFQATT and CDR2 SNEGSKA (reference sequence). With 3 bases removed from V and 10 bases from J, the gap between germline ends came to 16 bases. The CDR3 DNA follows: TGCAGTGCTAGGACCAGGTCAGCTCATCCCCAGCATTTT. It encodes CSARTRSAHPQHF.

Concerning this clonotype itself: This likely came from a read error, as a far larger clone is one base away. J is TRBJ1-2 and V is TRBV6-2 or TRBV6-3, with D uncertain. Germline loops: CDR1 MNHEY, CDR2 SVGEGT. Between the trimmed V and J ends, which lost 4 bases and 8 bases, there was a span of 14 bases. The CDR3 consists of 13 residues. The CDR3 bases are TGTGCCAGCAGTTTTTCCAAAACCATCGGCTACACCTTC. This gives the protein CASSFSKTIGYTF.

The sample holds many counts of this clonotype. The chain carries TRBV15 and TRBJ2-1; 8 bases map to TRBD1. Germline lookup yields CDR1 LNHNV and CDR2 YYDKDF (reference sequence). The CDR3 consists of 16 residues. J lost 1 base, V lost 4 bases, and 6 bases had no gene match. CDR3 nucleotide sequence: TGTGCCACCAGCAACGGACAGGGCGAATCCTACAATGAGCAGTTCTTC. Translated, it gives CATSNGQGESYNEQFF.

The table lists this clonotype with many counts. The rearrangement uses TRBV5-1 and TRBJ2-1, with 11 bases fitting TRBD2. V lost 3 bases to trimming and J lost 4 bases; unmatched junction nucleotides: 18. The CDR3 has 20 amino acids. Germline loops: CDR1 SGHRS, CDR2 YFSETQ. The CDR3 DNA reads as TGCGCCAGCAGCTACCTGGGGGGACTAGCGGCAACGGGGTCGTACAATGAGCAGTTCTTC. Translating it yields CASSYLGGLAATGSYNEQFF.

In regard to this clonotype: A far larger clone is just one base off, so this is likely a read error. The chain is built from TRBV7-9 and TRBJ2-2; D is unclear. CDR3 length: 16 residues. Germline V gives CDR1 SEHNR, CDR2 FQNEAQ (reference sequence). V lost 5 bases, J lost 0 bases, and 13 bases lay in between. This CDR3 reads CASSHLRTANTGELFF. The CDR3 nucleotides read TGTGCCAGCAGCCATTTACGGACCGCGAACACCGGGGAGCTGTTTTTT.

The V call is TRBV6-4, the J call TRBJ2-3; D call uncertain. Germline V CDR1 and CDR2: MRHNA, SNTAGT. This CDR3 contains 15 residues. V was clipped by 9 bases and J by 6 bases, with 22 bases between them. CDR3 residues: CASSTLVQARDTQYF. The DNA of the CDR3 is TGTGCCAGTAGTACCCTGGTCCAGGCGAGGGATACGCAGTATTTT.

The CDR3 nucleotides read TGCGCCAGCAGCTTGGGGGACTACGACACTTGGGAGCTGTTTTTT. It translates to CASSLGDYDTWELFF. This chain links TRBV5-1 with TRBJ2-2; 7 nucleotides agree with TRBD2. There are 15 residues in the CDR3. Losses at the gene ends were 0 bases for V and 9 bases for J; bases not matched to a gene: 8. Germline assignment: CDR1 SGHRS and CDR2 YFSETQ.

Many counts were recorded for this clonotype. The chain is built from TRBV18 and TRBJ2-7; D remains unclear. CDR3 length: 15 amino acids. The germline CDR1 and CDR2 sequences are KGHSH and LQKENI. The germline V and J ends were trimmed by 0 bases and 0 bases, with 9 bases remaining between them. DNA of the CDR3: TGTGCCAGCTCACCACCGGGCAGCCCCTCCTACGAGCAGTACTTC. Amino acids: CASSPPGSPSYEQYF.